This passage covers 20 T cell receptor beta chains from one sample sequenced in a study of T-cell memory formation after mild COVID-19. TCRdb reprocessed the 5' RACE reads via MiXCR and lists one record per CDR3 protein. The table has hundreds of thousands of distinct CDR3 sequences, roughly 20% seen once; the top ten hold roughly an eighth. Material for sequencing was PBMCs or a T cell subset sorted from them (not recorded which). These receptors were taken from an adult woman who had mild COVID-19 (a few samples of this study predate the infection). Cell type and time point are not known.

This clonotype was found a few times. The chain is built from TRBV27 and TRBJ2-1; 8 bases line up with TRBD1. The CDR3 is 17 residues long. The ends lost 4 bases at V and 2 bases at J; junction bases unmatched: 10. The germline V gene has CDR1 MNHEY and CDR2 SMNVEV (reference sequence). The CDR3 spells CASSSFDRGLPYNEQFF. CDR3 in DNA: TGTGCCAGCAGTTCATTCGACAGGGGATTACCCTACAATGAGCAGTTCTTC.

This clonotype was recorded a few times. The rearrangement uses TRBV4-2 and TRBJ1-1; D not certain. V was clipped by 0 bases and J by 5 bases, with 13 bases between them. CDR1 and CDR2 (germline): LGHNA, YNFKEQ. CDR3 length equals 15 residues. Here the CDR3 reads CASSQERRSGTEAFF. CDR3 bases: TGTGCCAGCAGCCAAGAGCGGCGATCGGGAACTGAAGCTTTCTTT.

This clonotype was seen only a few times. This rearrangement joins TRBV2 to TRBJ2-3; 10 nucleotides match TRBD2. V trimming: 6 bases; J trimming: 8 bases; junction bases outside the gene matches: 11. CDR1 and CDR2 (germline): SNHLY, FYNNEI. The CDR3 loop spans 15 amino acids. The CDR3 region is CASRSGGAPVGTQYF. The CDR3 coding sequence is TGTGCCAGCAGGAGCGGGGGGGCCCCTGTCGGTACGCAGTATTTT.

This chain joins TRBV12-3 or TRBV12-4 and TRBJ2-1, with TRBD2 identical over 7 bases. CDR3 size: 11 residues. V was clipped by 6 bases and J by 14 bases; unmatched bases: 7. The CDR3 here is CASSLKRDEFF. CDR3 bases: TGTGCCAGCAGCCTTAAGCGGGACGAGTTCTTC.

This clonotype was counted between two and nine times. The CDR3 DNA sequence: TGTGCCAGCAGCCAATTAGGTCCCGGGACTAGCGGGGGGGCGGATCGAGGGACCCAGTACTTC. Its protein is CASSQLGPGTSGGADRGTQYF. The rearrangement links TRBV7-2 to TRBJ2-5; 16 nucleotides agree with TRBD2. The CDR3 consists of 21 residues. CDR1 is SGHTA and CDR2 is FQGNSA in the germline V gene. V was pared by 5 bases and J by 7 bases, with 22 bases of the junction left unmatched.

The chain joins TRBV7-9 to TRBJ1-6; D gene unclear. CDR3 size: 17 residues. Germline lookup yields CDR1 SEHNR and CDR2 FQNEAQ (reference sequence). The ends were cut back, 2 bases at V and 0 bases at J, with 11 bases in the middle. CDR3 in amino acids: CASSLSTDLSYNSPLHF. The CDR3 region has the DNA TGTGCCAGCAGCTTATCGACCGATCTCTCCTATAATTCACCCCTCCACTTT. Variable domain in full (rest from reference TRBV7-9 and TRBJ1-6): DTGVSQNPRHKITKRGQNVTFRCDPISEHNRLYWYRQTLGQGPEFLTYFQNEAQLEKSRLLSDRFSAERPKGSFSTLEIQRTEQGDSAMYLCASSLSTDLSYNSPLHFGNGTRLTVT.

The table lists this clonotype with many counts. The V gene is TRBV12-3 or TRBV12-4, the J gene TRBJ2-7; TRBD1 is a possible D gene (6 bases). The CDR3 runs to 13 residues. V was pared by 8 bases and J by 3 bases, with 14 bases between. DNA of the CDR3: TGTGCCAGCGGGAAGGGGGTTGGCTACGAGCAGTACTTC. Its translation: CASGKGVGYEQYF.

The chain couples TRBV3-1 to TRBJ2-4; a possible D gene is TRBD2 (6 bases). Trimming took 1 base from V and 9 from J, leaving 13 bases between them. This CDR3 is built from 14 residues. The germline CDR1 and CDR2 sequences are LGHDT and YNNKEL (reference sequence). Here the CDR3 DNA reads TGTGCCAGCAGCCAAGCGGGGTGGAGGGTCATTCAGTACTTC. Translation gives CASSQAGWRVIQYF.

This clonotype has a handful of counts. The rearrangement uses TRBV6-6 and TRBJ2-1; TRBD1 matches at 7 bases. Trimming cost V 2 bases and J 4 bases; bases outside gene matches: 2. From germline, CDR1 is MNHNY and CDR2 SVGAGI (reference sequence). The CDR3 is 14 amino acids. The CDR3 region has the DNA TGTGCCAGCAGTTACGGGACAGCTTACAATGAGCAGTTCTTC. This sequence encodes CASSYGTAYNEQFF.

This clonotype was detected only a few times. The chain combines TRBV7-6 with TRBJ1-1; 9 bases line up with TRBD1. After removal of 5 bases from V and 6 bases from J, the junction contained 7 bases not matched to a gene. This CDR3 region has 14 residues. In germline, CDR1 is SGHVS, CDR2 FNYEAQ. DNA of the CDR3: TGTGCCAGCAGCACCCGACAGGGGGAAGCTGAAGCTTTCTTT. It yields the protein CASSTRQGEAEAFF.

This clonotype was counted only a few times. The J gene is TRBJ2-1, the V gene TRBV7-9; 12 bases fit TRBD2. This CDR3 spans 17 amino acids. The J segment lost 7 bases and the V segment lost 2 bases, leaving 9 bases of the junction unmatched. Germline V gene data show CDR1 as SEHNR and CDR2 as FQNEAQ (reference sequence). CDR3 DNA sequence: TGTGCCAGCAGCTTAAACCCGGGACTAGCGGGTCTTAATGAGCAGTTCTTC. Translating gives CASSLNPGLAGLNEQFF.

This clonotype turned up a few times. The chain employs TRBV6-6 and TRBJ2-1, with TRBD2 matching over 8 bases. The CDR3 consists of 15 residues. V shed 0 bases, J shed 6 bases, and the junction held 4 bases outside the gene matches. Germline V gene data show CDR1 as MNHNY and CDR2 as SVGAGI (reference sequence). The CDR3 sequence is CASSYSSGIGNEQFF. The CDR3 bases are TGTGCCAGCAGTTACTCTAGCGGGATCGGCAATGAGCAGTTCTTC.

The CDR3 protein is CASSPSGTLNEQFF. The CDR3 nucleotides read TGTGCCAGCAGTCCTAGCGGGACCTTGAATGAGCAGTTCTTC. V usage is TRBV27 and J usage is TRBJ2-1, with TRBD2 matching over 9 bases. Trimming at V came to 5 bases and at J to 7 bases, leaving 6 bases not matched to a gene. The CDR3 spans 14 residues. In germline, CDR1 is MNHEY, CDR2 SMNVEV (reference sequence).

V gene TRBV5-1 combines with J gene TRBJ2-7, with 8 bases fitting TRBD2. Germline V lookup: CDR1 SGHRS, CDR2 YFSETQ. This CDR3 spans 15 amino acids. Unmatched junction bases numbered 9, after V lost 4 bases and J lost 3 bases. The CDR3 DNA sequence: TGCGCCAGCAGCCTCTCGACTAGCGAGGTCTACGAGCAGTACTTC. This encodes CASSLSTSEVYEQYF.

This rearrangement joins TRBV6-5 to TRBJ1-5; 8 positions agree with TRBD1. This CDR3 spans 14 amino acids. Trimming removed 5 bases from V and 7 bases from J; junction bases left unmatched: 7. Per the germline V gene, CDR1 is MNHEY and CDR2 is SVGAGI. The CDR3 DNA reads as TGTGCCAGCAGTCCAGACCGACAGGGGCAGCCCCAGCATTTT. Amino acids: CASSPDRQGQPQHF.

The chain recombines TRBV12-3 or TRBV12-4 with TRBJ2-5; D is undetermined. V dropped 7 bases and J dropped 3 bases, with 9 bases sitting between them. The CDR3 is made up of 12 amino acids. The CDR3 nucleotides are TGTGCCAGCACCTTCTCCAAAGAGACCCAGTACTTC. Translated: CASTFSKETQYF.

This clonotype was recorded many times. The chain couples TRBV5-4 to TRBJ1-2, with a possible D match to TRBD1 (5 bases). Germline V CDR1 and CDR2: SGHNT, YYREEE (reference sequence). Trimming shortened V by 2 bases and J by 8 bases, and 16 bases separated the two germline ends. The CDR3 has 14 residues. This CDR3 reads CASSFRWGPGGYTF. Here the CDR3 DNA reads TGTGCCAGCAGCTTTCGATGGGGACCCGGCGGCTACACCTTC.

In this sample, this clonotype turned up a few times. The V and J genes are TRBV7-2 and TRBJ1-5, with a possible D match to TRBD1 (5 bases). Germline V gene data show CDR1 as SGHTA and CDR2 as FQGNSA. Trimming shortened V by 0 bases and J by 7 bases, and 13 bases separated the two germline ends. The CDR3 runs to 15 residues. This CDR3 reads CASSLARAGYQPQHF. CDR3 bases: TGTGCCAGCAGCTTAGCCCGGGCAGGGTACCAGCCCCAGCATTTT.

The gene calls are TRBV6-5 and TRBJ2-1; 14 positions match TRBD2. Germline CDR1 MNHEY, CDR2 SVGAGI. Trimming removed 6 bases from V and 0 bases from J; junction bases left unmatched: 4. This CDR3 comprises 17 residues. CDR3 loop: CASSRGTSGSSYNEQFF. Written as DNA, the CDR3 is TGTGCCAGCAGCCGAGGGACTAGCGGGAGCTCCTACAATGAGCAGTTCTTC.

In DNA form, the CDR3 reads TGCAGCGTTGAAGTGTACAATGAGCAGTTCTTC. Protein: CSVEVYNEQFF. This chain uses TRBV29-1 with TRBJ2-1; D call uncertain. With 1 base removed from V and 4 bases from J, the gap between germline ends came to 2 bases. This CDR3 is built from 11 residues. CDR1 and CDR2 from the germline V gene are SQVTM and ANQGSEA.